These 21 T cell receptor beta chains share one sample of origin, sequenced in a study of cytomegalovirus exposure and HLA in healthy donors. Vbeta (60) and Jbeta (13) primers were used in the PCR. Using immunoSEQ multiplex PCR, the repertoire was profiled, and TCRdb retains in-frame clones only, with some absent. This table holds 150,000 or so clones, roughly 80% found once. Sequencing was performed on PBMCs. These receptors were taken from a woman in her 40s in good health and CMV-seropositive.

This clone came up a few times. CDR3 amino acids: CASSQGAVRTEAFF. For the CDR3, the DNA is TGCGCCAGCAGCCAGGGGGCGGTACGGACTGAAGCTTTCTTT. The V call is TRBV4-1, the J call TRBJ1-1, with D possibly being TRBD1 (6 bases). Germline lookup yields CDR1 MGHRA and CDR2 YSYEKL. The CDR3 is 14 residues long. Trimming cost V 3 bases and J 5 bases, with 13 bases left between them.

The CDR3 DNA is TGTGCCAGCAGCTTAACCCAGGGAGGTGCTGGGGCCAACGTCCTGACTTTC. This encodes CASSLTQGGAGANVLTF. The V gene is TRBV11-2, the J gene TRBJ2-6, with D perhaps TRBD2 (6 bases). V lost 2 bases and J lost 2, with 13 bases in between. Germline-derived CDR1 and CDR2 are SGHAT and FQNNGV. The CDR3 covers 17 residues.

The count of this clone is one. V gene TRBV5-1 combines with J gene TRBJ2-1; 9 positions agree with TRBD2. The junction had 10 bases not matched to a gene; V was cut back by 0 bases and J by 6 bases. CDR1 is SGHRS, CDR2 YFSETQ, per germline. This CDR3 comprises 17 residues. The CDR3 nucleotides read TGCGCCAGCAGCTTGGATATTACGCGGGGGGGCACCAATGAGCAGTTCTTC. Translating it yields CASSLDITRGGTNEQFF.

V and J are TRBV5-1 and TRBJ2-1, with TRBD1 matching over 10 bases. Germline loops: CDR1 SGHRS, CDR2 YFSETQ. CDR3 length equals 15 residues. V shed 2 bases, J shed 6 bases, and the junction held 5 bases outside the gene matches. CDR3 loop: CASSFGQGVGNEQFF. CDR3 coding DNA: TGCGCCAGCAGCTTTGGACAGGGGGTAGGCAATGAGCAGTTCTTC.

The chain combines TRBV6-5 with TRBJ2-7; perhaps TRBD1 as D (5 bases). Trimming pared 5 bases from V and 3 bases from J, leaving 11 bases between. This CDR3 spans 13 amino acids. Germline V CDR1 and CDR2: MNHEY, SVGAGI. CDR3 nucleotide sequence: TGTGCCAGCAGTCACAGACAGTACTACGAGCAGTACTTC. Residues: CASSHRQYYEQYF.

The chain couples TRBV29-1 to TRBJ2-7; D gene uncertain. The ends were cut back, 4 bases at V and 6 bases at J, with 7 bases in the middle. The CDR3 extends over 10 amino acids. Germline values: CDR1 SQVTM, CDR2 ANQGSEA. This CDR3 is CSVGEREQYF. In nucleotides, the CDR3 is TGCAGCGTTGGAGAGCGCGAGCAGTACTTC.

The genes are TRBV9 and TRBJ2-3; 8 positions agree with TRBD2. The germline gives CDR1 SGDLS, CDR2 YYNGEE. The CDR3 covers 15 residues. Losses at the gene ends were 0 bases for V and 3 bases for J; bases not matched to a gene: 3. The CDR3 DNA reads TGTGCCAGCAGCGTAGGGCAGCGGGGGACAGATACGCAGTATTTT. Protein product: CASSVGQRGTDTQYF.

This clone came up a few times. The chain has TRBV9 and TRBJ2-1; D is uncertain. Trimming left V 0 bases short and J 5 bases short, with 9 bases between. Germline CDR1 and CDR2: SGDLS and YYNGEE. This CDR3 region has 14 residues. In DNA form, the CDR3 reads TGTGCCAGCAGCGTAGCCGCAAGCAACAATGAGCAGTTCTTC. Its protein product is CASSVAASNNEQFF.

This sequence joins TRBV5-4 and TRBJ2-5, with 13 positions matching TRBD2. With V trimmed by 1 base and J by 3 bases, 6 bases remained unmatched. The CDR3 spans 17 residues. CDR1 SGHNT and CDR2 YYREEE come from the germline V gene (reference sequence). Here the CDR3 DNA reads TGTGCCAGCAGCTTGACCGGGACTAGCGGGGTGAAAGAGACCCAGTACTTC. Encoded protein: CASSLTGTSGVKETQYF.

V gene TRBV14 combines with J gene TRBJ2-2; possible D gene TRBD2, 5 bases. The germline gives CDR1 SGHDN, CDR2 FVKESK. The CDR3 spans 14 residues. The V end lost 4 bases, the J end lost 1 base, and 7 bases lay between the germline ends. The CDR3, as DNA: TGTGCCAGCAGCCCGGACTGGAACACCGGGGAGCTGTTTTTT. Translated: CASSPDWNTGELFF.

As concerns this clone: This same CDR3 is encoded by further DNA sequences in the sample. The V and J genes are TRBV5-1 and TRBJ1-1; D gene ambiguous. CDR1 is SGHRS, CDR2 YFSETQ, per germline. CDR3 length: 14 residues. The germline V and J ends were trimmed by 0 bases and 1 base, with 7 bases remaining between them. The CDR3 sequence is CASSLVHSNTEAFF. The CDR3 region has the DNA TGCGCCAGCAGCTTGGTCCATTCGAACACTGAAGCTTTCTTT.

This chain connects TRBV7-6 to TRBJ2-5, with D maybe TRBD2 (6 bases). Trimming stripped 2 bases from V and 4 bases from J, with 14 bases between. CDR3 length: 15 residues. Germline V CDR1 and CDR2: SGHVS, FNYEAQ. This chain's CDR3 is CASSLLGGFGETQYF. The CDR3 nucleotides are TGTGCCAGCAGCTTACTTGGGGGGTTTGGAGAGACCCAGTACTTC.

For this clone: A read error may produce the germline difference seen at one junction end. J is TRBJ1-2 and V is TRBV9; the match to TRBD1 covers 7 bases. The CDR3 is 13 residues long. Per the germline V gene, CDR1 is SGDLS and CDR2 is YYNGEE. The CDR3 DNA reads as TGTGCCAGCAGCGTAGTTCCAGGGGGTCTGTCCGCCTTC. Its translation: CASSVVPGGLSAF.

The CDR3 region has the DNA TGTGCCAGCACAAGACAGGGGGGGAACACTGAAGCTTTCTTT. This gives the protein CASTRQGGNTEAFF. V and J are TRBV25-1 and TRBJ1-1, with 9 bases identical to TRBD1. The V gene end was trimmed by 7 bases and the J gene end by 1 base; junction bases not matched to a gene: 4. The CDR3 extends over 14 amino acids. Per germline, CDR1 MGHDK and CDR2 SYGVNS.

The CDR3 region is CASSLASGGVYGYTF. Here the CDR3 DNA reads TGCGCCAGCAGCTTGGCCTCCGGGGGGGTCTATGGCTACACCTTC. The rearrangement links TRBV5-1 to TRBJ1-2; the D gene is possibly TRBD1 (5 bases). CDR1 is SGHRS, CDR2 YFSETQ, per germline. The CDR3 totals 15 residues. With 0 bases removed from V and 4 bases from J, the gap between germline ends came to 13 bases.

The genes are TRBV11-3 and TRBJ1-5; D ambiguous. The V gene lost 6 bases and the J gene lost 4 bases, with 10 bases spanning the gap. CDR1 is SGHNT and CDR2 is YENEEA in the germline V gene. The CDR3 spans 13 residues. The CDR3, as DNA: TGTGCCAGCAGGCCACAGCAAAATCAGCCCCAGCATTTT. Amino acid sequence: CASRPQQNQPQHF.

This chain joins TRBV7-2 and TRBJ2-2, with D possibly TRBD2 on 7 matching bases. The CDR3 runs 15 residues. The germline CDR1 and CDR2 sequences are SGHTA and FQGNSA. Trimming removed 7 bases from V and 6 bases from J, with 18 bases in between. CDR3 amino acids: CASIPEGGRAGELFF. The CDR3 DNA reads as TGTGCCAGCATCCCGGAGGGGGGGCGAGCCGGGGAGCTGTTTTTT.

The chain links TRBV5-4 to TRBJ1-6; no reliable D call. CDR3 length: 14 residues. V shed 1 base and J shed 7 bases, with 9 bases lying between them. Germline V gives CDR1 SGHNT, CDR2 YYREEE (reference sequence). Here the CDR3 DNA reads TGTGCCAGCAGCTTGTACAGTCTCAATTCACCCCTCCACTTT. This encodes CASSLYSLNSPLHF.

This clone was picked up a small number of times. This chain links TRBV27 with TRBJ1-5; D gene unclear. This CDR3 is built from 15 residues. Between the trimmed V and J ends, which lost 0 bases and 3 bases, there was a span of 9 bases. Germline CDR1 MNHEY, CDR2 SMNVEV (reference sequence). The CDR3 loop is CASSLSTVNNQPQHF. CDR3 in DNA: TGTGCCAGCAGTTTATCCACAGTGAACAATCAGCCCCAGCATTTT.

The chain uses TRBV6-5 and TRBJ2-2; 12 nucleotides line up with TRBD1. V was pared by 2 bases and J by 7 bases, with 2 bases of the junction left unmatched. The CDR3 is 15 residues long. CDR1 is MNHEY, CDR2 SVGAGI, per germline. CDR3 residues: CASSYGTGGHGELFF. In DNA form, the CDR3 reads TGTGCCAGCAGTTACGGGACAGGGGGCCACGGGGAGCTGTTTTTT.

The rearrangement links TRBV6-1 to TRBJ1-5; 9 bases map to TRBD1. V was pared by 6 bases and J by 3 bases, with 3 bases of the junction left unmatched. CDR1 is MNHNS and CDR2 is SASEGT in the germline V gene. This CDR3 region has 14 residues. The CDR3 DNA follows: TGTGCCAGCAGCCAACAGGGGGCCAATCAGCCCCAGCATTTT. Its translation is CASSQQGANQPQHF.